This T cell receptor beta chain was documented in a study of regulatory T cells in long-lasting Graves disease. This clonotype was observed many times. Mismatch with germline at one junction end may stem from a read error. The authors built TCR beta libraries using iRepertoire HTBI primers and Arm-PCR of CDR3 regions. TCRdb passed the multiplex PCR reads through MiXCR, listing each CDR3 protein once. The table includes about 530,000 distinct CDR3 sequences, around 16% detected once. CDR1 MNHNS and CDR2 SASEGT come from the germline V gene. The CDR3 length is 12 residues. Indicated time point: newly diagnosed GD, antithyroid drugs for less than 3 months. Following extraction of RNA from PBMCs, that RNA was used to make the TCR library. This sample was also put to use in a study of T cells in Graves' hyperthyroidism and ophthalmopathy.

The chain links TRBV6-1 to TRBJ1-6; TRBD1 might be the D (5 bases). The TCR was taken from a woman in her forties or fifties with Graves disease. The sequences come from peripheral blood mononuclear cells (PBMCs), collected at new diagnosis, from a patient treated with antithyroid drugs. Here the CDR3 DNA reads TGTGCCAGCAGGGAAGGGGTTTCACCCCTCCACTTT. It encodes CASREGVSPLHF.